The present TCR beta chain was sequenced within a study of control samples from healthy donors and cancer patients. The data were produced by immunoSEQ multiplex PCR, yet TCRdb's version contains in-frame clones alone and is incomplete. The sample yields about 160,000 clones, 92% seen once. CDR1 is KGHSH, CDR2 LQKENI, per germline. CDR3 length equals 15 residues. With 5 bases removed from V and 4 bases from J, the gap between germline ends came to 17 bases. Sequenced sample: blood. This TCR was sampled from a woman aged 25 to 45 in good health. J is TRBJ1-1 and V is TRBV18; weak D call: TRBD1 (6 bases). DNA for the CDR3: TGTGCCAGCTCATCTAGAGGACAGTCGTCCACTGAAGCTTTCTTT. It codes for CASSSRGQSSTEAFF.